This T cell receptor beta chain came from a study of OX40 agonist ivuxolimab in advanced cancers. Study at large: Of mixed ages from about 23 to 85 and averaging approximately 60 years, the group was around 78% male.

Regarding the study as a whole: Clonal expansion was seen in CD4+ and CD8+ blood T cells by week 6 at 0.1 to 3.0 mg/kg.

Generated by immunoSEQ multiplex PCR, the TCRdb table keeps only in-frame clones and is missing some. The sample lists 60,000 or so clones, roughly 86% occurring once. Note on this clone: Its target is unknown.

The germline gives CDR1 SNHLY, CDR2 FYNNEI. After removal of 8 bases from V and 3 bases from J, the junction contained 10 bases not matched to a gene. This CDR3 contains 14 residues. Patients were ruled out by autoimmune disease history or systemic immunosuppression. The timepoints at which blood was sampled were baseline, cycle 4 day 1, and cycle 7 day 1. The source of this sequence is an adult with an advanced solid tumor such as melanoma, head and neck, liver or kidney cancer. The J gene is TRBJ2-7, the V gene TRBV2, with TRBD1 matching over 7 bases. The sequencing used CD4+ or CD8+ T cells sorted from blood, collected in a trial of the OX40 agonist ivuxolimab. Here the CDR3 reads CASAEGGQLYEQYF. CDR3 coding DNA: TGTGCCAGCGCCGAAGGGGGACAGCTCTACGAGCAGTACTTC.